This record concerns one TCR beta chain sequence. Its matching antigen is unknown. Libraries were prepared by immunoSEQ multiplex PCR; TCRdb keeps only in-frame clonotypes and omits some of them. The data hold 380,000 or so clones, with around 89% observed a single time. The treatment here: some 19 received Ad26.COV2.S at low or high dose, single or two shots; roughly five received placebo; per-sample allocation not given. After the first vaccine or placebo injection, samples were drawn on day 63. This record belongs to a study of Ad26.COV2.S vaccination and SARS-CoV-2 variants. Study-wide findings and caveats: Relative to placebo recipients, vaccine recipients exhibited elevated spike-specific TCR breadth.

The V gene lost 4 bases and the J gene lost 4 bases, with 8 bases spanning the gap. The CDR3 is made up of 13 amino acids. The V gene's germline CDR1 is SGHTA and CDR2 FQGNSA. This sequence was found in a person aged 18 to 59 who received the Ad26.COV2.S COVID-19 vaccine or a placebo. The chain combines TRBV7-2 with TRBJ2-1; D remains ambiguous. The sample consisted of peripheral blood, taken in a trial of Ad26.COV2.S vaccine versus placebo. CDR3 residues: CASSSPRYNEQFF. The CDR3 nucleotides read TGTGCCAGCAGCTCTCCCCGGTACAATGAGCAGTTCTTC.